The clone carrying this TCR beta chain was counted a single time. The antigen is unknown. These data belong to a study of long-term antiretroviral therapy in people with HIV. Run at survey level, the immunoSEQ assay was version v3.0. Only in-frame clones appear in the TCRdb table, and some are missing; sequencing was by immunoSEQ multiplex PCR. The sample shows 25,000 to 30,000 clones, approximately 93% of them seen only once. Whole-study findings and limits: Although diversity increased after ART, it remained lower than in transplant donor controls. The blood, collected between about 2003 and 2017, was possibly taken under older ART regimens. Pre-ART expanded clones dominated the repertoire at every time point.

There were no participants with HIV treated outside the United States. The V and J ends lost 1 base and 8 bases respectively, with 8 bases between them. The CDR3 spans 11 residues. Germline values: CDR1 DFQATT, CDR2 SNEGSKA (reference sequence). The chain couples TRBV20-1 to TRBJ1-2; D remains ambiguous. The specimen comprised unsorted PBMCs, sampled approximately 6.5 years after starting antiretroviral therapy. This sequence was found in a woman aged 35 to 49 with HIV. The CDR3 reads CSARVPSGYTF. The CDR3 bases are TGCAGTGCTAGAGTTCCGTCCGGCTACACCTTC.